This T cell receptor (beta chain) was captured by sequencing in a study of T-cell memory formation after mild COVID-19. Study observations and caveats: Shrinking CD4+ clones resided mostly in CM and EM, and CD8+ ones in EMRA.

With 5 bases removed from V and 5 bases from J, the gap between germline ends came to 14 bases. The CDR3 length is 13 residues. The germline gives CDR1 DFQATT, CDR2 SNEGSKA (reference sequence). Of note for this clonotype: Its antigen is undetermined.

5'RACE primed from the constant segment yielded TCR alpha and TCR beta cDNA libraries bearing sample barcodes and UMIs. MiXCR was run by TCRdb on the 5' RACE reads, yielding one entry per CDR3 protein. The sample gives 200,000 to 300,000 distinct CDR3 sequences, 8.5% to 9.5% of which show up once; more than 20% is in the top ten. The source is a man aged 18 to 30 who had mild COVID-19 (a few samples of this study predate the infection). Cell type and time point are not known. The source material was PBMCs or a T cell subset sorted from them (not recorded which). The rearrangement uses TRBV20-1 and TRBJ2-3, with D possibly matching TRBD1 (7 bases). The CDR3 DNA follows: TGCAGTGCTCGGGGGACAGTTGGAGATACGCAGTATTTT. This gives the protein CSARGTVGDTQYF.